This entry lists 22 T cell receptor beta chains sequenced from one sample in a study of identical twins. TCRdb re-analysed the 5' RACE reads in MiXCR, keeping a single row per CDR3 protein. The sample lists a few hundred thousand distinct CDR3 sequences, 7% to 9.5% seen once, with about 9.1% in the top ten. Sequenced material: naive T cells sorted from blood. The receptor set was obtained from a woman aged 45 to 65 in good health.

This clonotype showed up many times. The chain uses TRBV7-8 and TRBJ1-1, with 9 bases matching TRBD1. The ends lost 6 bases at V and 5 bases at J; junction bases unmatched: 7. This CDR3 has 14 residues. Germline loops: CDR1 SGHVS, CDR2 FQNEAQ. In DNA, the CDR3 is TGTGCCAGCAGGCACAGGGGGCTCGGGACTGAAGCTTTCTTT. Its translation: CASRHRGLGTEAFF.

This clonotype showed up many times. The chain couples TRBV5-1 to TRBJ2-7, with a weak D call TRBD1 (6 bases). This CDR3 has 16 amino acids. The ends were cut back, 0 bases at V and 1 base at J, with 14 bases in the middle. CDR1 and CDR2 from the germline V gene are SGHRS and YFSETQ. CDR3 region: CASSLGAGTTSYEQYV. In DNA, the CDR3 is TGCGCCAGCAGCTTGGGGGCCGGGACAACTTCCTACGAGCAGTACGTC.

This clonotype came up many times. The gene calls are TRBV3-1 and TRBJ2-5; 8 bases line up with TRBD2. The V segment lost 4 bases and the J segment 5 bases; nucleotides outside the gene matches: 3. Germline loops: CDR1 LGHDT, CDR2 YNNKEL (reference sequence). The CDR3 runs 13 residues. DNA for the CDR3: TGTGCCAGCAGCCCGGGACTAGGGGAGACCCAGTACTTC. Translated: CASSPGLGETQYF.

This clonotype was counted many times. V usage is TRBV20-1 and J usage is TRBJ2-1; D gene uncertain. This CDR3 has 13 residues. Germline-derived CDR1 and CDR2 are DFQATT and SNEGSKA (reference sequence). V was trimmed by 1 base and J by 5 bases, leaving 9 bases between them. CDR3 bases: TGCAGTGCTAGAGGGGTGGCTAACAATGAGCAGTTCTTC. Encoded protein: CSARGVANNEQFF.

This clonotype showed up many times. The CDR3, as DNA: TGCGCCAGCAGCTTGTACAGGGCGGGCACTGAAGCTTTCTTT. Its translation is CASSLYRAGTEAFF. This sequence joins TRBV5-1 and TRBJ1-1; a weak D match, TRBD1 (6 bases). This CDR3 has 14 residues. Trimming stripped 1 base from V and 4 bases from J, with 11 bases between. Germline CDR1 reads SGHRS; CDR2 reads YFSETQ.

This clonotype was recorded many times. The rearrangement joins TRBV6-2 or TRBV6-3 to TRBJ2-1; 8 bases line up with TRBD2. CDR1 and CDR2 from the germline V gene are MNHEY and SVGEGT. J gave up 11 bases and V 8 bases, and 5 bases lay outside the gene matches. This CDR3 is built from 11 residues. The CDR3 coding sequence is TGTGCCAGCCGATTAGCGGGAAAGCAGTTCTTC. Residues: CASRLAGKQFF.

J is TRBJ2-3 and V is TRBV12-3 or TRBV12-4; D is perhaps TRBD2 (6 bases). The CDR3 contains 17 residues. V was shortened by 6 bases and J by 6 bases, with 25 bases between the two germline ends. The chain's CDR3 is CASSTLRPGRREDTQYF. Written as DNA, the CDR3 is TGTGCCAGCAGCACCTTACGACCAGGACGCCGGGAGGATACGCAGTATTTT.

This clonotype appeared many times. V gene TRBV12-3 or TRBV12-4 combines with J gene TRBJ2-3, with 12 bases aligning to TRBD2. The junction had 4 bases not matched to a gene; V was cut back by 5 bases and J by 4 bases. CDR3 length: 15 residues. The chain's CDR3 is CASSPTSGRPDTQYF. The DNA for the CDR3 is TGTGCCAGCAGTCCCACTAGCGGGAGGCCAGATACGCAGTATTTT.

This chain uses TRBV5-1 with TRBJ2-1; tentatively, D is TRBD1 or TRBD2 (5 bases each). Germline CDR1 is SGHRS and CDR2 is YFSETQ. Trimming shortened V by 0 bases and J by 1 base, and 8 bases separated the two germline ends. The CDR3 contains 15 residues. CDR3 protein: CASSLEGPSYNEQFF. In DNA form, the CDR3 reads TGCGCCAGCAGCTTGGAGGGACCGTCCTACAATGAGCAGTTCTTC.

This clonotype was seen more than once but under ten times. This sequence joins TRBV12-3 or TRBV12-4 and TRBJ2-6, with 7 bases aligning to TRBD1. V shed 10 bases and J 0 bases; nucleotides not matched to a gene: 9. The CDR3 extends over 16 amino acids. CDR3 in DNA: TGTGCCAACCCCCGGGACAGTAGCTCTGGGGCCAACGTCCTGACTTTC. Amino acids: CANPRDSSSGANVLTF.

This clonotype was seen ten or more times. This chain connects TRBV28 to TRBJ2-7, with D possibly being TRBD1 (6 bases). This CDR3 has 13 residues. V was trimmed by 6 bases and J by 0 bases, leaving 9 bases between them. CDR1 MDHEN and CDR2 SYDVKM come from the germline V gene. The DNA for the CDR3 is TGTGCCAGCAGCACAGGGAGCTCCTACGAGCAGTACGTC. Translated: CASSTGSSYEQYV.

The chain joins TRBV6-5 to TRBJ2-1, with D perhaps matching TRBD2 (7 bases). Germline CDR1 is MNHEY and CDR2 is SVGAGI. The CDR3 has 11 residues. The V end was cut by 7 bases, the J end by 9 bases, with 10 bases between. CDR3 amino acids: CASKRGGEQFF. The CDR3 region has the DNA TGTGCCAGCAAGAGGGGGGGTGAGCAGTTCTTC.

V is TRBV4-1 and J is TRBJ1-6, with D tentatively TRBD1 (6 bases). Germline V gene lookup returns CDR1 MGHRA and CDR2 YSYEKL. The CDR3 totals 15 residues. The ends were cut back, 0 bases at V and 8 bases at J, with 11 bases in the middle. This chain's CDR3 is CASSQDGGPDSPLHF. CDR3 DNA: TGCGCCAGCAGCCAAGATGGGGGGCCTGATTCACCCCTCCACTTT.

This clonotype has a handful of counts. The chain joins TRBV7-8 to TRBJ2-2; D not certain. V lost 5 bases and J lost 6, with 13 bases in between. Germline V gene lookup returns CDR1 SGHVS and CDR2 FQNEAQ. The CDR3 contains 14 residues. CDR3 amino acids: CASSASRVPGELFF. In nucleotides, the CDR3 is TGTGCCAGCAGCGCTTCTCGTGTCCCCGGGGAGCTGTTTTTT. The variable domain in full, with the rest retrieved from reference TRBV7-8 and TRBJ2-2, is GAGVSQSPRYKVAKRGQDVALRCDPISGHVSLFWYQQALGQGPEFLTYFQNEAQLDKSGLPSDRFFAERPEGSVSTLKIQRTQQEDSAVYLCASSASRVPGELFFGEGSRLTVL.

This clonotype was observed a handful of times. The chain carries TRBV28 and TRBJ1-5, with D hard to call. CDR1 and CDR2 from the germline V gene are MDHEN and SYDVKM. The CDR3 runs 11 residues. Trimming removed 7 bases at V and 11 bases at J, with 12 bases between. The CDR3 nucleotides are TGTGCCAGCACGACTGCTATGGCCCAGCATTTT. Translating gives CASTTAMAQHF.

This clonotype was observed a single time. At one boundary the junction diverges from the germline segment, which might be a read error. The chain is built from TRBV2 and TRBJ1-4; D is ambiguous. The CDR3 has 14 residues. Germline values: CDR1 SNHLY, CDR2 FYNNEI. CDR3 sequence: CASKPRGAKEKLFF. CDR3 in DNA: TGTGCCAGCAAACCTCGGGGAGCTAAAGAAAAACTGTTTTTT.

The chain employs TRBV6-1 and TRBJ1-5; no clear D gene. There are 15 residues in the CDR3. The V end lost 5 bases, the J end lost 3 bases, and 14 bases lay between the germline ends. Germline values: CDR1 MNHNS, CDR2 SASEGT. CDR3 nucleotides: TGTGCCAGCAGTCCCGGGCAGCTTCCCAATCAGCCCCAGCATTTT. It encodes CASSPGQLPNQPQHF.

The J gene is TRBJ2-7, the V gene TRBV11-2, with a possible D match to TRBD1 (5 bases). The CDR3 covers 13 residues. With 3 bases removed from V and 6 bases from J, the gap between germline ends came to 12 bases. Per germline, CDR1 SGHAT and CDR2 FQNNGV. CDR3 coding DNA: TGTGCCAGCAGCTTCGGAAGGGGCTCCGAGCAGTACGTC. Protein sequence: CASSFGRGSEQYV.

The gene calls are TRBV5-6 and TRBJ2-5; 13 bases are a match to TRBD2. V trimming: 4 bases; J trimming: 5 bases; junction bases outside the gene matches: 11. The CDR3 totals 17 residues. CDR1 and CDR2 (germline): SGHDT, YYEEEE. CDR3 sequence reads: CASSLLAGGDGEETQYF. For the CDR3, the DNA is TGTGCCAGCAGCCTACTAGCGGGAGGGGATGGGGAGGAGACCCAGTACTTC. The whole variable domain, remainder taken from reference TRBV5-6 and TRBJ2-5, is DAGVTQSPTHLIKTRGQQVTLRCSPKSGHDTVSWYQQALGQGPQFIFQYYEEEERQRGNFPDRFSGHQFPNYSSELNVNALLLGDSALYLCASSLLAGGDGEETQYFGPGTRLLVL.

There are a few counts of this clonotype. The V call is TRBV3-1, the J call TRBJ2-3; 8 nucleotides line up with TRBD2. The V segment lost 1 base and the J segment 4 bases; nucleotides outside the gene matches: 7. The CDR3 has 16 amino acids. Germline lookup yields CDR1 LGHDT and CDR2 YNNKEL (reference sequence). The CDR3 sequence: CASSQVREAGADTQYF. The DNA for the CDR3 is TGTGCCAGCAGCCAAGTGCGGGAGGCGGGCGCAGATACGCAGTATTTT.

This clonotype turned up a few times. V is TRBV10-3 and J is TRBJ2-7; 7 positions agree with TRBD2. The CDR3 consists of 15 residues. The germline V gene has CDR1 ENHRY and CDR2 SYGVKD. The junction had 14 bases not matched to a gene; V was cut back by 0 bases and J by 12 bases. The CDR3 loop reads CAISESIGRGGSVYV. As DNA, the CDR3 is TGTGCCATCAGTGAGTCGATAGGGAGGGGAGGCAGTGTGTACGTC.

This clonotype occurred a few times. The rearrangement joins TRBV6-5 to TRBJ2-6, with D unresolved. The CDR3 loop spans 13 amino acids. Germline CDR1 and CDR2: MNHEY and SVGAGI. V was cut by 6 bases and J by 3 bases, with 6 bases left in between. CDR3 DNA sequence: TGTGCCAGCAGCCGTGGTGGGGCCAACGTCCTGACTTTC. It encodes CASSRGGANVLTF.